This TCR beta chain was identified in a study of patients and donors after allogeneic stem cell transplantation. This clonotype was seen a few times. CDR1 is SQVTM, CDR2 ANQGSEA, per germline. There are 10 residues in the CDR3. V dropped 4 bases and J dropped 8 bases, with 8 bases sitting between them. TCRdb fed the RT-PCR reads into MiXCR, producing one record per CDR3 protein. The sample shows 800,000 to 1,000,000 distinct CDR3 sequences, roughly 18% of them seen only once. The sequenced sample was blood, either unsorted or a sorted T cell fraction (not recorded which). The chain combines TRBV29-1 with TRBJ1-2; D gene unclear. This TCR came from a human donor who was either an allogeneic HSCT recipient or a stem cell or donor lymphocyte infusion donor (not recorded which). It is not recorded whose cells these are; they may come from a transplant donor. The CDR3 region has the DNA TGCAGCGTTGGGGCAGTCGGCTACACCTTC. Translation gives CSVGAVGYTF.